The source of this T cell receptor beta chain is a study of T cell repertoires in breast cancer (dated by TCRdb to 2015 to 2016). Turning to the overall study: Tumors, lymph nodes and peripheral blood lymphocytes from breast cancer patients, as well as peripheral blood from healthy control donors, were profiled. ER+/PR+ status was present in the majority of the roughly 21 patient tumors that were analyzed for shared TCRs. Nine healthy donors, of an age range similar to that of the patients, were included as controls. Sequencing yielded on average roughly 500,000 sequences per sample and roughly 10 reads per input cell. Because breast cancer has a low mutational burden and rarely has common mutations, the study reasoned that TCRs shared between breast cancer patients would target shared antigens. Tumors and tumor-involved lymph nodes were minced, digested with Liberase and DNase, and then passed through 70-um and 40-um filters. Tumor-free lymph nodes were processed without enzymatic digestion, and Ficoll was used to separate blood samples.

The sample holds one count of this clonotype. The target of this receptor is not known. A much more abundant neighbour one base away suggests this may be a read error. To analyze paired alpha-beta TCRs of CD8+ T cells, the researchers used an expanded emulsion RT-PCR method with primers covering all TCR V genes. CD8+ T cells were isolated with a CD8 positive selection kit and incubated overnight in roughly 9.6 IU/mL IL-2 before emulsion RT-PCR. To prepare the library, emulsion pairing was applied. A second nested PCR with blocking oligos suppressed unpaired genes, then a third nested PCR added Illumina adaptors and barcodes. Between roughly 5,000 and 270,000 T cells, along with C-region, Stepout and V-region primers, were included in each emulsion RT-PCR master mix. The Micellula Emulsion and Purification Kit was used to generate emulsions, and Qiagen OneStep RT-PCR reagents were used for RT-PCR. Pooled libraries were sequenced with paired-end 2 x 250 reads on an Illumina MiSeq. The paper's data handling went like this. Read pairs were joined in Galaxy and clipped at the engineered overlap into separate alpha and beta files, and reads that were not clipped were discarded. Alpha-beta pairs were assigned with CompleteTCR, a MiTCR-based pipeline that links chains sharing read cluster identifiers using an R script. TCR sequences seen only once, which were about 1-3.1%, were removed as potential sequencing errors. TCRdb redid the processing of the public reads, applying fastp at Q25 and MiXCR, and retained in-frame beta chains. Identical CDR3 protein sequences are pooled into one entry, listed with their most common genes and DNA. These V and J calls originate from TCRdb's pipeline instead of the authors' own analysis. This sample comprises roughly 38,000 distinct CDR3 sequences, under 50% of them detected only once. The ten largest clones capture less than 80% of the sample.

V is cut by 1 base and J by 6 bases, and the space between the germline ends is 10 bases. CDR1 and CDR2 were assigned from the germline V gene (reference sequence) as DFQATT and SNEGSKA. Taken from cysteine to phenylalanine, the CDR3 has 13 residues. Only the CDR3 DNA stays, 39 bases, in frame from base 1. The study at large found these results: Genuine antitumor clones may have been missed because singleton TCRs were discarded and only part of each tumor was sampled. Shared TCRs were encoded by various nucleotide sequences, which suggests selection and expansion based on antigen. TRBV7 predominance was observed among shared TCRs, which possibly reflected tumor recognition or mispriming bias from eight TRBV7 primers. Approximately 19 TCR pairs were shared across seven or more patient tumors and were rarely found in control blood, which suggested possible tumor specificity. Emulsion RT-PCR was considered qualitative rather than quantitative, since transcript abundance and primer differences skewed clone recovery. Tumor-involved sentinel lymph nodes shared about fourfold more TCRs with matched tumor repertoires than tumor-free nodes (approximately 8% versus 2%).

The sequencing input was CD8+ T cells. Here the chain combines TRBV20-1 and TRBJ1-5; no D gene can be assigned with confidence. This TCR came from a pool of human donors with breast cancer or a healthy control (not recorded which). CDR3 protein: CSARVSETQPQHF. In nucleotides, the sequence is TGCAGTGCTAGAGTTTCAGAGACTCAGCCCCAGCATTTT.